Listed below are T cell receptor beta chains from one sample, sequenced in a study of blood T cell repertoires in COVID-19. TCRdb keeps only in-frame clones here, not all; method: immunoSEQ multiplex PCR. This table has under 200,000 clones, approximately 89% appearing once. Sequenced input: peripheral blood. The receptor set was obtained from a man aged 40-49 years with active or convalescent COVID-19. CDR3s include the opening cysteine and the closing phenylalanine or tryptophan. The D gene is left open where the match is weak. Part of the rows lack a size; the others show once, few, many or a class for expanded clones.

>few|TRBV11-2|TRBJ2-7|TRBD1
TGTGCCAGCAGCTTAGAGACAGGGGGCCTCTCCGAGCAGTACTTC
CASSLETGGLSEQYF
>.|TRBV20-1|TRBJ2-5|TRBD2
TGCAGTGCTAGTCGACTCCTAGCGGGGAACCAAGAGACCCAGTACTTC
CSASRLLAGNQETQYF
>.|TRBV25-1|TRBJ1-4|.
TGTGCCAGCAGTACCTTAGCGGTGGAAAAACTGTTTTTT
CASSTLAVEKLFF
>once|TRBV5-1|TRBJ2-3|TRBD1
TGCGCCAGCAGCAAAGGCCGATGGGACAGTACAGATACGCAGTATTTT
CASSKGRWDSTDTQYF
>once|TRBV19|TRBJ1-4|TRBD1
TGTGCCAGTAGTATCGGAGACAGGGACCCGGAAAAACTGTTTTTT
CASSIGDRDPEKLFF
>.|TRBV6-4|TRBJ2-1|.
TGTGCCAGCAGTGAGGACACCTACAATGAGCAGTTCTTC
CASSEDTYNEQFF
>.|TRBV5-5|TRBJ1-2|TRBD1
TGTGCCAGCAGCTCGGACAGGGGGCTGTGGGGCTACACCTTC
CASSSDRGLWGYTF
>.|TRBV6-2/TRBV6-3|TRBJ1-5|.
TGTGCCAGCAGCCGACCCGTCCGACAGAGTAATAGCAATCAGCCCCAGCATTTT
CASSRPVRQSNSNQPQHF
>once|TRBV10-3|TRBJ2-3|TRBD2
TGTGCCATCAGTGAGCCGACATCGGGGACAGCGGGGGGTCCTGCTAGCACAGATACGCAGTATTTT
CAISEPTSGTAGGPASTDTQYF
>.|TRBV19|TRBJ1-6|TRBD1
TGTGCCAGTAGTTGGGACAGGGGGCTCAGGCAGAATTCACCCCTCCACTTT
CASSWDRGLRQNSPLHF
>.|TRBV28|TRBJ1-6|.
TGTGCCAGCAGCCCTCCGGGGAATTCACCCCTCCACTTT
CASSPPGNSPLHF
>.|TRBV18|TRBJ1-6|.
TGTGCCAGCTCACCGGACACGACACTATATAATTCACCCCTCCACTTT
CASSPDTTLYNSPLHF
>.|TRBV27|TRBJ1-5|.
TGTGCCAGCACCCTGGGGGCCCAATGGCCCCAGCATTTT
CASTLGAQWPQHF
>.|TRBV2|TRBJ2-2|.
TGTGCCAGCAGTGAGTTACCGGGGGACGGGGAGCTGTTTTTT
CASSELPGDGELFF
>.|TRBV9|TRBJ1-1|.
TGTGCCAGCAGCGTAGGGCAGGGAATCATGAACACTGAAGCTTTCTTT
CASSVGQGIMNTEAFF
>few|TRBV6-1|TRBJ1-2|.
TGTGCCAGCAGTGAGACCCCGAACTGGGAGAAATCCTATGGCTACACCTTC
CASSETPNWEKSYGYTF
>.|TRBV11-1|TRBJ2-5|TRBD2
TGTGCCAGCCACGGGAGGTTCCGCGAGACCCAGTACTTC
CASHGRFRETQYF
>.|TRBV27|TRBJ2-1|.
TGTGCCAGCAGGTTTACAGGGGAGGCCTACAATGAGCAGTTCTTC
CASRFTGEAYNEQFF
>.|TRBV20-1|TRBJ1-1|TRBD1
TGCAGTGCTAGTGGACAGGGGGTTAAGGGCACTGAAGCTTTCTTT
CSASGQGVKGTEAFF
>.|TRBV5-1|TRBJ2-1|.
TGCGCCAGCGGCATCCGTGGGGGGATGTACAATGAGCAGTTCTTC
CASGIRGGMYNEQFF
>once|TRBV6-2/TRBV6-3|TRBJ1-2|TRBD1
TGTGCCAGCAGCCGATCGGACAGGGAAGACTATGGCTACACCTTC
CASSRSDREDYGYTF
>once|TRBV27|TRBJ2-7|.
TGTGCCAGCAGGAAACTAGGGAGTACCTACGAGCAGTACTTC
CASRKLGSTYEQYF
>.|TRBV18|TRBJ1-2|.
TGTGCCAGCTCACCGTACGGGGGACCGGGAATCTATGGCTACACCTTC
CASSPYGGPGIYGYTF
>.|TRBV19|TRBJ2-5|.
TGTGCCAGTAGAAGCGGTAGGACCCAGTACTTC
CASRSGRTQYF
>.|TRBV29-1|TRBJ1-1|.
TGCAGCGCTGGTGGACATTTGAACACTGAAGCTTTCTTT
CSAGGHLNTEAFF
>.|TRBV28|TRBJ1-6|.
TGTGCCAGCTCTGAAGAGAGGTATAATTCACCCCTCCACTTT
CASSEERYNSPLHF
>.|TRBV5-1|TRBJ1-2|.
TGCGCCAGCAGCTTGACGGACTATGGCTACACCTTC
CASSLTDYGYTF
>.|TRBV6-5|TRBJ1-6|.
TGTGCCAGCAGGGCCATATATTCACCCCTCCACTTT
CASRAIYSPLHF
>.|TRBV12-5|TRBJ2-1|TRBD1
TGTGCTACCGGACAGGGGATGGGCAATGAGCAGTTCTTC
CATGQGMGNEQFF